These 3 T cell receptor beta chains came from one sample sequenced in a study of cytomegalovirus exposure and HLA in healthy donors. 60 Vbeta and 13 Jbeta primers were used in PCR. Sequencing used immunoSEQ multiplex PCR; TCRdb keeps in-frame clones, though not all of them. The data contain some 150,000 clones, 60% to 85% of them singletons. Sequencing was done on a sample of PBMCs. Receptor source: a female donor in good health and CMV-seronegative.

This rearrangement joins TRBV11-3 to TRBJ1-1, with 12 nucleotides matching TRBD1. The CDR3 sequence is 16 residues long. The germline V gene encodes CDR1 SGHNT and CDR2 YENEEA. V shed 4 bases, J shed 1 base, and the junction held 4 bases outside the gene matches. In DNA, the CDR3 is TGTGCCAGCAGCTCCCGGGACAGGGGGCCGAACACTGAAGCTTTCTTT. It yields the protein CASSSRDRGPNTEAFF.

V and J are TRBV7-2 and TRBJ2-6; 7 bases fit TRBD1. The CDR3 loop spans 19 amino acids. V shed 3 bases, J shed 0 bases, and the junction held 11 bases outside the gene matches. Germline V gene lookup returns CDR1 SGHTA and CDR2 FQGNSA. The CDR3 loop reads CASSFSHRGPSSGANVLTF. CDR3 coding DNA: TGTGCCAGCAGCTTCTCCCACAGGGGTCCTAGCTCTGGGGCCAACGTCCTGACTTTC.

The J gene is TRBJ1-2, the V gene TRBV28; tentative D call: TRBD1 (5 bases). Germline V gene sequence: CDR1 MDHEN, CDR2 SYDVKM. The V gene lost 6 bases and the J gene lost 7 bases, with 15 bases spanning the gap. This CDR3 contains 13 residues. This chain's CDR3 is CASSTKGRSGYTF. In DNA form, the CDR3 reads TGTGCCAGCAGCACGAAGGGGCGAAGTGGCTACACCTTC.